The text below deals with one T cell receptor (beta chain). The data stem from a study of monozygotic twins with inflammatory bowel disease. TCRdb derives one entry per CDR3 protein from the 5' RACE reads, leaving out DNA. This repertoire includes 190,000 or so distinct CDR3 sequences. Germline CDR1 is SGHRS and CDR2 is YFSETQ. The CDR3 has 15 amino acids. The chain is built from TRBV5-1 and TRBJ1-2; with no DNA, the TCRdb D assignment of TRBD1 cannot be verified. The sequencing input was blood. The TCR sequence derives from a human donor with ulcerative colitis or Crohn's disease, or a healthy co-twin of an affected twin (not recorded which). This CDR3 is CASSLMRDSNYGYTF.